Listed below are T cell receptor beta chains from one sample, sequenced in a study of shared clonotypes between healthy human individuals. Profiled with immunoSEQ multiplex PCR; TCRdb holds only in-frame clones, not every one. This table has 950,000 to 1,200,000 clones, 77% appearing once. The specimen sequenced was memory CD4+ T cells from PBMCs. All receptors derive from a man aged 18 to 35 in good health. Some clones in this sample may be carry-over from other donors' samples. CDR3s include the opening cysteine and the closing phenylalanine or tryptophan. Each record gives: J gene, V gene, clone size, D gene, CDR3 DNA, CDR3 protein. A D gene is named only where the DNA matches it firmly. Clone size appears in some rows only: once, few, many, or a class for an expanded clone.

j_gene: TRBJ2-2
v_gene: TRBV5-1
abundance: .
d_gene: .
CDR3nt: TGCGCCAGCAGCTTGGAAGCCCAGGGCCACGGGGAGCTGTTTTTT
CDR3aa: CASSLEAQGHGELFF

j_gene: TRBJ1-2
v_gene: TRBV14
abundance: .
d_gene: TRBD1
CDR3nt: TGTGCCAGCAGCCTATCAGGACAGGGGACCTATGGCTACACCTTC
CDR3aa: CASSLSGQGTYGYTF

j_gene: TRBJ1-4
v_gene: TRBV29-1
abundance: .
d_gene: TRBD1
CDR3nt: TGCAGCGTGACAGGGTCGAATGAAAAACTGTTTTTT
CDR3aa: CSVTGSNEKLFF

j_gene: TRBJ2-2
v_gene: TRBV2
abundance: .
d_gene: .
CDR3nt: TGTGCCAGCAGGGGGGGACAGAGCACCGGGGAGCTGTTTTTT
CDR3aa: CASRGGQSTGELFF

j_gene: TRBJ2-7
v_gene: TRBV2
abundance: .
d_gene: TRBD1
CDR3nt: TGTGCCAGCAGTGAATACGACAGGGGTGCATACGAGCAGTACTTC
CDR3aa: CASSEYDRGAYEQYF

j_gene: TRBJ1-3
v_gene: TRBV19
abundance: few
d_gene: .
CDR3nt: TGTGCCAGTAGTATGGCAGCCGGGACCGCTGGAAACACCATATATTTT
CDR3aa: CASSMAAGTAGNTIYF

j_gene: TRBJ1-3
v_gene: TRBV6-1
abundance: .
d_gene: .
CDR3nt: TGTGCCAGCCGCACACGGAGCTCTGGAAACACCATATATTTT
CDR3aa: CASRTRSSGNTIYF

j_gene: TRBJ1-5
v_gene: TRBV6-6
abundance: many
d_gene: .
CDR3nt: TGTGCCAGCAGTTACTCGGACAGCAAAAGGCAGCCCCAGCATTTT
CDR3aa: CASSYSDSKRQPQHF

j_gene: TRBJ2-7
v_gene: TRBV6-1
abundance: .
d_gene: .
CDR3nt: TGTGCCAGCAGTGCCTTGGGCCGCTCCTACGAGCAGTACTTC
CDR3aa: CASSALGRSYEQYF

j_gene: TRBJ1-2
v_gene: TRBV6-1
abundance: .
d_gene: .
CDR3nt: TGTGCCAGCAGTGAAGCCCAGTTGGCTCACGATGGGGGCTACACCTTC
CDR3aa: CASSEAQLAHDGGYTF

j_gene: TRBJ2-7
v_gene: TRBV5-4
abundance: once
d_gene: .
CDR3nt: TGTGCCAGCAGCCGCCGGGAGCTAGGGGGATACGAGCAGTACTTC
CDR3aa: CASSRRELGGYEQYF